This T cell receptor beta chain originates from a study of naive and memory T cell subsets. This clonotype showed up many times. The antigen is undetermined. J lost 5 bases, V lost 0 bases, and 6 bases had no gene match. This CDR3 region has 16 residues. Germline loops: CDR1 KGHDR, CDR2 SFDVKD. Study observations and caveats: Possibly reflecting memory cells re-expressing CD45RA, a few larger clonotypes occurred in naive repertoires, especially CD8.

Both TRBC1 and TRBC2 were covered by a beta constant-region primer of two equimolar oligonucleotides. Nested alpha and beta constant-region primers with the SP2 primer drove four PCR rounds on ligated cDNA. TCRdb recomputed calls from the UMI-ligation and nested PCR reads with MiXCR, one row per CDR3 protein. Counted here are roughly 150,000 distinct CDR3 sequences, roughly 22% occurring once; the ten biggest clones make up 0.095% to 0.12%. Input material: naive CD4+ T cells from blood. The TCR originated in a human donor in good health. This chain joins TRBV24-1 and TRBJ2-1; TRBD2 matches 7 bases. CDR3 loop: CATSDLTASGNNEQFF. The CDR3 bases are TGTGCCACCAGTGATTTGACGGCTAGCGGTAACAATGAGCAGTTCTTC.